This passage covers 32 T cell receptor beta chains from one sample sequenced in a study of cytomegalovirus exposure and HLA in healthy donors. PCR primers comprised 60 Vbeta and 13 Jbeta primers. Repertoires were generated with immunoSEQ multiplex PCR, while TCRdb's copy carries only in-frame clones and drops some. The sample lists around 130,000 clones, approximately 80% occurring once. Sequencing was carried out using PBMCs. The receptor set was obtained from a woman aged 55-75 years in good health and CMV-seronegative.

A few counts support this clone. The rearrangement uses TRBV6-5 and TRBJ2-5; TRBD1 matches at 9 bases. Germline-derived CDR1 and CDR2 are MNHEY and SVGAGI. The CDR3 is 14 amino acids. Losses at the gene ends were 5 bases for V and 5 bases for J; bases not matched to a gene: 6. This chain's CDR3 is CASSAGTGKETQYF. The CDR3 DNA reads TGTGCCAGCAGTGCCGGGACAGGGAAGGAGACCCAGTACTTC.

The chain combines TRBV6-6 with TRBJ1-1; TRBD1 agrees at 7 bases. J was trimmed by 5 bases and V by 5 bases; bases with no gene match: 11. The CDR3 runs 15 residues. Germline V CDR1 and CDR2: MNHNY, SVGAGI (reference sequence). The DNA of the CDR3 is TGTGCCAGCAGTCCCGATAGTAGGGGGCGGACTGAAGCTTTCTTT. Protein product: CASSPDSRGRTEAFF.

This clone was counted only a few times. The V call is TRBV5-1, the J call TRBJ1-1, with TRBD1 as a possible D gene (6 bases). The CDR3 covers 14 residues. From germline, CDR1 is SGHRS and CDR2 YFSETQ. V lost 4 bases, J lost 5 bases, and 15 bases lay in between. CDR3 in amino acids: CASSPEGGRTEAFF. CDR3 sequence (DNA): TGCGCCAGCAGCCCGGAGGGGGGGCGAACTGAAGCTTTCTTT.

The chain employs TRBV7-3 and TRBJ2-7; 8 nucleotides align to TRBD2. The CDR3 is 15 amino acids. The J segment lost 3 bases and the V segment lost 5 bases, leaving 9 bases of the junction unmatched. Germline V gives CDR1 SGHTA, CDR2 FQGTGA. The CDR3 is CASSPMSGSIYEQYF. The CDR3 DNA is TGTGCCAGCAGCCCGATGAGCGGGAGTATCTACGAGCAGTACTTC. The whole variable domain, remainder taken from reference TRBV7-3 and TRBJ2-7, is GAGVSQTPSNKVTEKGKYVELRCDPISGHTALYWYRQSLGQGPEFLIYFQGTGAADDSGLPNDRFFAVRPEGSVSTLKIQRTERGDSAVYLCASSPMSGSIYEQYFGPGTRLTVT.

This chain joins TRBV6-5 and TRBJ1-6; 7 nucleotides agree with TRBD1. Per the germline V gene, CDR1 is MNHEY and CDR2 is SVGAGI. Losses at the gene ends were 5 bases for V and 14 bases for J; bases not matched to a gene: 15. The CDR3 length is 15 residues. CDR3 sequence: CASSPLGDSPVTLHF. In DNA, the CDR3 is TGTGCCAGCAGTCCCCTGGGGGACAGCCCCGTCACCCTCCACTTT.

V usage is TRBV19 and J usage is TRBJ1-4; no clear D gene. In germline, CDR1 is LNHDA, CDR2 SQIVND (reference sequence). The V end lost 2 bases, the J end lost 8 bases, and 9 bases lay between the germline ends. The CDR3 contains 13 residues. The CDR3 is CASSIRRGEKLFF. The CDR3 DNA follows: TGTGCCAGTAGTATACGAAGAGGGGAAAAACTGTTTTTT.

This chain connects TRBV5-1 to TRBJ1-4; possibly TRBD1 for D (6 bases). Per germline, CDR1 SGHRS and CDR2 YFSETQ. The CDR3 has 15 residues. V was cut by 5 bases and J by 2 bases, with 13 bases left in between. The CDR3 nucleotides are TGCGCCAGCAGTTTCAGGGGCGCTACTAATGAAAAACTGTTTTTT. As protein: CASSFRGATNEKLFF.

This clone was counted once. V and J are TRBV18 and TRBJ2-1, with 12 bases fitting TRBD2. The junction had 4 bases not matched to a gene; V was cut back by 3 bases and J by 7 bases. CDR3 length: 15 residues. Germline V gene lookup returns CDR1 KGHSH and CDR2 LQKENI. This chain's CDR3 is CASSPDLAGGNEQFF. The CDR3 DNA reads TGTGCCAGCTCACCTGACCTAGCGGGAGGGAATGAGCAGTTCTTC.

The chain recombines TRBV5-6 with TRBJ2-2; 13 nucleotides align to TRBD2. Germline values: CDR1 SGHDT, CDR2 YYEEEE. J was trimmed by 12 bases and V by 4 bases; bases with no gene match: 9. The CDR3 loop spans 15 amino acids. CDR3 protein: CASSDGTSGKGQLFF. DNA for the CDR3: TGTGCCAGCAGCGACGGGACTAGCGGGAAGGGGCAGCTGTTTTTT.

This clone showed up just once. The rearrangement links TRBV30 to TRBJ1-5, with TRBD1 as a possible D gene (5 bases). The germline CDR1 and CDR2 sequences are GTSNPN and SVGIG (reference sequence). The length of the CDR3 is 13 residues. Trimming took 1 base from V and 7 from J, leaving 11 bases between them. The CDR3 sequence is CAWSEGVGQPQHF. Written as DNA, the CDR3 is TGTGCCTGGAGTGAAGGGGTCGGCCAGCCCCAGCATTTT.

This clone has only one observation. V usage is TRBV5-4 and J usage is TRBJ2-7; perhaps TRBD1 as D (5 bases). This CDR3 is built from 13 residues. The germline V gene has CDR1 SGHNT and CDR2 YYREEE (reference sequence). Trimming removed 6 bases from V and 2 bases from J, with 12 bases in between. CDR3 loop: CASIYRGTYEQYF. CDR3 DNA: TGTGCCAGCATCTATAGGGGCACCTACGAGCAGTACTTC.

The rearrangement links TRBV4-2 to TRBJ2-3, with 8 positions matching TRBD2. The V gene's germline CDR1 is LGHNA and CDR2 YNFKEQ. The junction had 10 bases not matched to a gene; V was cut back by 0 bases and J by 14 bases. CDR3 length: 14 residues. CDR3 in DNA: TGTGCCAGCAGCCAAGATTTCGACGGGAGGGGCCGGTATTTT. It translates to CASSQDFDGRGRYF.

This chain connects TRBV7-9 to TRBJ2-5, with no clear D. The CDR3 length is 12 residues. Germline CDR1 is SEHNR and CDR2 is FQNEAQ (reference sequence). V dropped 1 base and J dropped 5 bases, with 5 bases sitting between them. CDR3 residues: CASSLGSETQYF. CDR3 DNA: TGTGCCAGCAGCTTAGGGAGTGAGACCCAGTACTTC.

The chain is built from TRBV6-1 and TRBJ2-5; tentatively, D is TRBD2 (6 bases). Germline CDR1 MNHNS, CDR2 SASEGT. The CDR3 totals 15 residues. With 4 bases removed from V and 4 bases from J, the gap between germline ends came to 16 bases. This chain's CDR3 is CASSGSPGGVETQYF. For the CDR3, the DNA is TGTGCCAGCAGTGGTAGCCCCGGAGGGGTAGAGACCCAGTACTTC.

V gene TRBV7-3 combines with J gene TRBJ2-7, with 7 positions matching TRBD1. The ends lost 2 bases at V and 5 bases at J; junction bases unmatched: 3. Germline CDR1 is SGHTA and CDR2 is FQGTGA. The CDR3 sequence is 13 residues long. The CDR3 is CASSLVGGDEQYF. CDR3 nucleotides: TGTGCCAGCAGCTTAGTAGGGGGCGACGAGCAGTACTTC.

In its sample, this clone was seen a few times. The chain uses TRBV9 and TRBJ1-4; 7 bases line up with TRBD1. Germline V gene lookup returns CDR1 SGDLS and CDR2 YYNGEE. V lost 0 bases, J lost 12 bases, and 8 bases stayed unmatched. This CDR3 is 14 amino acids long. The DNA of the CDR3 is TGTGCCAGCAGCGTAGCTCTCACAGGGGTGGAACTGTTTTTT. Translation: CASSVALTGVELFF.

V gene TRBV6-5 combines with J gene TRBJ1-5; 8 nucleotides match TRBD1. V lost 6 bases and J lost 0; bases outside the gene matches: 4. This CDR3 has 15 amino acids. The V gene's germline CDR1 is MNHEY and CDR2 SVGAGI. CDR3 coding DNA: TGTGCCAGCAGGAAACAGGGGGGTAGCAATCAGCCCCAGCATTTT. This codes for CASRKQGGSNQPQHF.

This clone was observed a single time. J is TRBJ2-2 and V is TRBV27; D possibly corresponds to TRBD2 (6 bases). The length of the CDR3 is 15 residues. The V gene lost 5 bases and the J gene lost 4 bases, with 14 bases spanning the gap. Germline V gene lookup returns CDR1 MNHEY and CDR2 SMNVEV (reference sequence). CDR3 loop: CASSMISGRTGELFF. In DNA, the CDR3 is TGTGCCAGCAGTATGATAAGCGGGCGCACCGGGGAGCTGTTTTTT.

This chain links TRBV2 with TRBJ2-7, with 7 bases that match TRBD2. CDR1 and CDR2 from the germline V gene are SNHLY and FYNNEI. The CDR3 runs to 16 residues. Losses at the gene ends were 5 bases for V and 3 bases for J; bases not matched to a gene: 13. CDR3 loop: CASSSRGRAINYEQYF. CDR3 coding DNA: TGTGCCAGCAGTTCCCGGGGGAGGGCCATTAACTACGAGCAGTACTTC.

V is TRBV7-3 and J is TRBJ2-5, with D tentatively TRBD1 (5 bases). CDR3 length equals 15 residues. Germline V gene sequence: CDR1 SGHTA, CDR2 FQGTGA. Trimming removed 2 bases at V and 5 bases at J, with 15 bases between. This CDR3 is CASSLGRVVRETQYF. DNA for the CDR3: TGTGCCAGCAGCTTAGGCAGGGTTGTACGGGAGACCCAGTACTTC.

The chain employs TRBV29-1 and TRBJ2-1; TRBD2 agrees at 9 bases. This CDR3 spans 14 amino acids. V lost 5 bases, J lost 4 bases, and 6 bases stayed unmatched. Looked up from germline, CDR1 is SQVTM and CDR2 is ANQGSEA. CDR3 in DNA: TGCAGCGTTTTCCTAGCGGGGTTGTACAATGAGCAGTTCTTC. This gives the protein CSVFLAGLYNEQFF.

The CDR3 DNA reads TGTGCCAGCAGCCAGGGACTAGCGGGGGTTTCCAATGAGCAGTTCTTC. Translating it yields CASSQGLAGVSNEQFF. The rearrangement links TRBV7-9 to TRBJ2-1; 14 bases are shared with TRBD2. Germline CDR1 reads SEHNR; CDR2 reads FQNEAQ (reference sequence). The CDR3 runs 16 residues. V shed 5 bases, J shed 6 bases, and the junction held 6 bases outside the gene matches.

The chain couples TRBV27 to TRBJ1-1; tentatively, D is TRBD1 (6 bases). Trimming shortened V by 0 bases and J by 4 bases, and 9 bases separated the two germline ends. This CDR3 contains 14 residues. The germline V gene encodes CDR1 MNHEY and CDR2 SMNVEV (reference sequence). The CDR3 sequence: CASSLSRGRTEAFF. The CDR3 coding sequence is TGTGCCAGCAGTTTATCGCGGGGGCGCACTGAAGCTTTCTTT.

V is TRBV10-3 and J is TRBJ1-5; D is possibly TRBD1 (6 bases). CDR1 and CDR2 (germline): ENHRY, SYGVKD. This CDR3 contains 14 residues. The V end lost 1 base, the J end lost 6 bases, and 10 bases lay between the germline ends. The CDR3 DNA reads as TGTGCCATCAGTGAGTTGGCACAGGGTCAGCCCCAGCATTTT. Its protein product is CAISELAQGQPQHF.

The chain joins TRBV30 to TRBJ2-7; no definite D call. V lost 2 bases to trimming and J lost 4 bases, with 12 bases between them. Germline assignment: CDR1 GTSNPN and CDR2 SVGIG (reference sequence). This CDR3 region has 13 residues. The CDR3 sequence is CAWSSGSEYEQYF. The CDR3 nucleotides are TGTGCCTGGAGTTCCGGCAGCGAATACGAGCAGTACTTC.

The chain couples TRBV7-9 to TRBJ1-3; possibly TRBD1 for D (6 bases). Germline CDR1 SEHNR, CDR2 FQNEAQ (reference sequence). V gave up 6 bases and J gave up 0 bases, with 21 bases separating them. CDR3 length: 18 amino acids. CDR3 loop: CASRPGHLNWNSGNTIYF. CDR3 nucleotide sequence: TGTGCCAGCAGGCCGGGACACCTCAACTGGAACTCTGGAAACACCATATATTTT.

This clone was recorded a few times. The chain combines TRBV28 with TRBJ1-1; D ambiguous. The germline V and J ends were trimmed by 4 bases and 2 bases, with 8 bases remaining between them. The CDR3 sequence is 13 residues long. Germline CDR1 is MDHEN and CDR2 is SYDVKM. The DNA for the CDR3 is TGTGCCAGCAGTTCGAGGCGAAACACTGAAGCTTTCTTT. This gives the protein CASSSRRNTEAFF.

The rearrangement joins TRBV28 to TRBJ1-1; 8 bases align to TRBD1. The germline V gene encodes CDR1 MDHEN and CDR2 SYDVKM. The ends lost 6 bases at V and 2 bases at J; junction bases unmatched: 5. The CDR3 extends over 14 amino acids. CDR3 DNA sequence: TGTGCCAGCAGGCCGGACAGGGCCAACACTGAAGCTTTCTTT. This encodes CASRPDRANTEAFF.

The V gene is TRBV12-5, the J gene TRBJ1-1; 8 bases map to TRBD1. Per germline, CDR1 LGHNT and CDR2 FRNRAP. J gave up 3 bases and V 4 bases, and 4 bases lay outside the gene matches. The CDR3 is 14 residues long. The chain's CDR3 is CASGWGTGHTEAFF. The CDR3, as DNA: TGTGCTAGTGGTTGGGGGACAGGCCACACTGAAGCTTTCTTT.

The V and J genes are TRBV2 and TRBJ2-7; 9 positions match TRBD2. The germline V gene encodes CDR1 SNHLY and CDR2 FYNNEI. With V trimmed by 7 bases and J by 5 bases, 9 bases remained unmatched. This CDR3 contains 14 residues. The CDR3 loop is CASTLAGTINEQYF. CDR3 DNA sequence: TGTGCCAGCACCCTAGCGGGAACTATAAACGAGCAGTACTTC.

The V gene is TRBV5-1, the J gene TRBJ2-5, with 7 bases that match TRBD1. CDR3 length equals 15 residues. The V gene's germline CDR1 is SGHRS and CDR2 YFSETQ. V shed 0 bases and J 2 bases; nucleotides not matched to a gene: 4. Written as DNA, the CDR3 is TGCGCCAGCAGCTTGGTTACAGGGGCTCAAGAGACCCAGTACTTC. This translates into CASSLVTGAQETQYF.

This chain joins TRBV29-1 and TRBJ1-2; D is uncertain. Trimming removed 3 bases at V and 3 bases at J, with 14 bases between. The CDR3 length is 14 residues. The V gene's germline CDR1 is SQVTM and CDR2 ANQGSEA. The chain's CDR3 is CSVDFPGKDYGYTF. DNA of the CDR3: TGCAGCGTTGATTTTCCCGGGAAGGACTATGGCTACACCTTC.